The source of this TCR beta chain is a study of T cell responses to AZD1222 COVID-19 vaccine. Study-level findings and limits: Only a handful of AZD1222 recipients, several in all, had baseline seropositivity.

Of note for this clone: The antigen is undetermined.

Data came from immunoSEQ multiplex PCR; TCRdb stores just in-frame clones and leaves some out. The table lists tens of thousands of clones, 85% to 90% of them singletons. The V and J ends lost 4 bases and 7 bases respectively, with 10 bases between them. In germline, CDR1 is LGHDT, CDR2 YNNKEL (reference sequence). This CDR3 contains 12 residues. This TCR derives from an adult who received the AZD1222 COVID-19 vaccine. The sequencing used peripheral blood, collected 28 days after the second AZD1222 dose. The V and J genes are TRBV3-1 (or the pseudogene TRBV3-2) and TRBJ1-1; D is uncertain. The CDR3 sequence: CASSPARGEAFF. The CDR3 bases are TGTGCCAGCAGCCCCGCGCGCGGTGAAGCTTTCTTT.